Listed below are T cell receptor beta chains from one sample, sequenced in a study of CD8+ T cells in alopecia areata. Using immunoSEQ multiplex PCR, the repertoire was profiled, and TCRdb retains in-frame clones only, with some absent. The sample yields about 98,000 clones, roughly 47% seen once. Source material: CD4+ T cells sorted from blood. The receptors originated from a human donor with alopecia areata. Both conserved end residues are part of each CDR3. D genes are given only for firm matches. A row's size may be missing; if present it is once, few, many or a size class.

v_call	j_call	clone_size	d_call	cdr3_aa	cdr3_nt
TRBV29-1	TRBJ2-1	few	NA	CSVAREATYNEQFF	TGCAGCGTGGCGAGGGAGGCCACATACAATGAGCAGTTCTTC
TRBV5-1	TRBJ2-3	NA	NA	CASSLLQAGDTQYF	TGCGCCAGCAGCTTGCTCCAGGCGGGGGATACGCAGTATTTT
TRBV9	TRBJ1-6	few	NA	CASSSRGGYYSPLHF	TGTGCCAGCAGCTCCCGGGGAGGATATTATTCACCCCTCCACTTT
TRBV29-1	TRBJ2-4	NA	NA	CSVEVRGIAKNIQYF	TGCAGCGTTGAAGTGCGGGGAATAGCCAAAAACATTCAGTACTTC
TRBV5-1	TRBJ2-2	NA	NA	CASTDSTVPGELFF	TGCGCCAGCACGGATTCGACAGTCCCCGGGGAGCTGTTTTTT
TRBV29-1	TRBJ2-7	NA	TRBD2	CSATSGLNEQYF	TGCAGCGCGACTAGCGGGCTCAACGAGCAGTACTTC
TRBV28	TRBJ2-7	NA	TRBD1	CASGQATYEQYF	TGTGCCAGTGGACAGGCCACCTACGAGCAGTACTTC
TRBV9	TRBJ2-5	once	TRBD1	CASSTSTGGGGETQYF	TGTGCCAGCAGCACCAGTACAGGGGGCGGAGGAGAGACCCAGTACTTC
TRBV5-1	TRBJ2-5	once	NA	CASSLVIGGRETQYF	TGCGCCAGCAGCTTGGTGATAGGGGGGAGAGAGACCCAGTACTTC
TRBV2	TRBJ2-1	few	NA	CASRTEYNEQFF	TGTGCCAGCAGGACGGAATACAATGAGCAGTTCTTC
TRBV5-1	TRBJ2-3	NA	NA	CASSQMTTDTQYF	TGCGCCAGCAGCCAGATGACAACAGATACGCAGTATTTT
TRBV7-8	TRBJ1-5	NA	TRBD1	CASSWTGVQPQHF	TGTGCCAGCAGCTGGACAGGGGTCCAGCCCCAGCATTTT
TRBV11-3	TRBJ2-7	NA	NA	CASSLGGTATYEQYF	TGTGCCAGCAGCTTAGGGGGGACGGCAACCTACGAGCAGTACTTC
TRBV6-5	TRBJ2-2	few	NA	CASSFRLDTGELFF	TGTGCCAGCAGTTTTCGACTTGACACCGGGGAGCTGTTTTTT
TRBV29-1	TRBJ1-2	NA	NA	CSVEESTGPHAF	TGCAGCGTTGAAGAAAGTACAGGGCCCCACGCCTTC
TRBV2	TRBJ1-1	NA	NA	CASSLSAAGMNTEAFF	TGTGCCAGCAGTTTATCCGCGGCGGGAATGAACACTGAAGCTTTCTTT
TRBV18	TRBJ1-1	NA	TRBD1	CASSPWTGGAEAFF	TGTGCCAGCTCACCGTGGACAGGGGGGGCTGAAGCTTTCTTT
TRBV4-1	TRBJ1-1	few	TRBD1	CASSPNRGRDTEAFF	TGCGCCAGCAGCCCTAACAGGGGGCGAGACACTGAAGCTTTCTTT
TRBV2	TRBJ2-5	NA	NA	CASRGDTQETQYF	TGTGCCAGCAGAGGGGACACCCAGGAGACCCAGTACTTC
TRBV7-2	TRBJ1-2	once	TRBD1	CASSPEQGDYGYTF	TGTGCCAGCAGCCCGGAACAGGGGGACTATGGCTACACCTTC
TRBV7-2	TRBJ2-4	few	NA	CASSGDLQNIQYF	TGTGCCAGCAGCGGTGACTTACAAAACATTCAGTACTTC
TRBV18	TRBJ2-7	NA	NA	CASSPGRDEQYF	TGTGCCAGCTCTCCTGGCAGGGACGAGCAGTACTTC
TRBV30	TRBJ1-5	once	NA	CAWSPGVDQPQHF	TGTGCCTGGAGTCCAGGAGTGGATCAGCCCCAGCATTTT
TRBV29-1	TRBJ1-1	NA	NA	CSVGGSETEAFF	TGCAGCGTTGGCGGGTCGGAGACTGAAGCTTTCTTT
TRBV27	TRBJ2-7	NA	TRBD1	CASSLQTGFEQYF	TGTGCCAGCAGTTTACAGACAGGGTTTGAGCAGTACTTC
TRBV29-1	TRBJ2-3	few	NA	CSVEEDLSTDTQYF	TGCAGCGTTGAAGAGGACTTGAGCACAGATACGCAGTATTTT
TRBV29-1	TRBJ2-5	NA	TRBD1	CSVKGQARIETQYF	TGCAGCGTGAAAGGACAGGCCAGGATCGAGACCCAGTACTTC
TRBV29-1	TRBJ2-3	NA	NA	CSVRLLAGSTDTQYF	TGCAGCGTTAGGTTGTTGGCAGGCAGCACAGATACGCAGTATTTT
TRBV5-1	TRBJ2-5	few	TRBD2	CASSMGLAGVETQYF	TGCGCCAGCAGCATGGGACTAGCGGGAGTAGAGACCCAGTACTTC
TRBV29-1	TRBJ2-6	NA	NA	CSVLQGSTGANVLTF	TGCAGCGTTCTCCAGGGCTCCACTGGGGCCAACGTCCTGACTTTC
TRBV29-1	TRBJ2-6	NA	NA	CSVESRDSGANVLTF	TGCAGCGTTGAGTCCCGCGACTCTGGGGCCAACGTCCTGACTTTC